Shown below are 29 T cell receptor beta chains from a single sample sequenced in a study of blood T cell repertoires in COVID-19. The repertoire was sequenced with immunoSEQ multiplex PCR; TCRdb's copy has only in-frame clones and lacks some. The profile shows fewer than 90,000 clones, more than 80% of them singletons. Sequencing was carried out using peripheral blood. Receptors originate from a woman at least 80 years old with acute or convalescent COVID-19.

CDR3 bases: TGTGCCAGCAGCTTATGGCAAGATCAGTTCTTC. Protein: CASSLWQDQFF. The V and J genes are TRBV7-6 and TRBJ2-1, with D unclear. V was shortened by 2 bases and J by 13 bases, with 9 bases between the two germline ends. CDR1 is SGHVS, CDR2 FNYEAQ, per germline. The CDR3 is 11 residues long.

The chain is built from TRBV5-1 and TRBJ1-2, with TRBD1 matching over 9 bases. J was trimmed by 1 base and V by 2 bases; bases with no gene match: 3. Germline values: CDR1 SGHRS, CDR2 YFSETQ. This CDR3 region has 15 residues. The CDR3 spells CASSFWTGDNYGYTF. The CDR3 DNA is TGCGCCAGCAGCTTCTGGACAGGGGATAACTATGGCTACACCTTC.

The chain has TRBV7-9 and TRBJ2-2; D unresolved. The germline CDR1 and CDR2 sequences are SEHNR and FQNEAQ (reference sequence). V was cut by 6 bases and J by 6 bases, with 11 bases left in between. This CDR3 spans 13 amino acids. Written as DNA, the CDR3 is TGTGCCAGCAGTACCGCAGGTGCCGGGGAGCTGTTTTTT. The encoded protein is CASSTAGAGELFF.

The rearrangement links TRBV27 to TRBJ1-2; TRBD1 matches at 7 bases. The germline gives CDR1 MNHEY, CDR2 SMNVEV (reference sequence). The CDR3 length is 15 residues. Unmatched junction bases numbered 6, after V lost 2 bases and J lost 3 bases. The CDR3 loop is CASSLKEQGHYGYTF. DNA of the CDR3: TGTGCCAGCAGTTTAAAAGAACAGGGGCACTATGGCTACACCTTC.

The rearrangement links TRBV2 to TRBJ2-1; D unclear. Germline CDR1 is SNHLY and CDR2 is FYNNEI. The CDR3 has 11 amino acids. V gave up 7 bases and J gave up 9 bases, with 10 bases separating them. In DNA, the CDR3 is TGTGCCAGCACCATAGCCAGTGAGCAGTTCTTC. This sequence encodes CASTIASEQFF.

J is TRBJ2-3 and V is TRBV4-1; TRBD2 matches at 10 bases. V lost 0 bases and J lost 7; bases outside the gene matches: 7. This CDR3 has 16 residues. The germline gives CDR1 MGHRA, CDR2 YSYEKL. The CDR3 DNA follows: TGCGCCAGCAGCCAAGAAACAGCGGGAGGGCAAAATACGCAGTATTTT. Its protein is CASSQETAGGQNTQYF.

The chain recombines TRBV11-2 with TRBJ1-4; D uncertain. The CDR3 has 12 residues. From germline, CDR1 is SGHAT and CDR2 FQNNGV. The germline V and J ends were trimmed by 5 bases and 5 bases, with 6 bases remaining between them. CDR3 bases: TGTGCCAGCAGCCGAGCCAATGAAAAACTGTTTTTT. Its translation is CASSRANEKLFF.

The CDR3 loop is CASSDRGLSNSPLHF. Written as DNA, the CDR3 is TGTGCCAGCAGTGACAGGGGCTTGTCCAATTCACCCCTCCACTTT. This chain links TRBV28 with TRBJ1-6; TRBD1 matches at 8 bases. V was clipped by 5 bases and J by 7 bases; unmatched bases: 7. CDR1 is MDHEN, CDR2 SYDVKM, per germline. The CDR3 extends over 15 amino acids. The full variable domain, in which reference TRBV28 and TRBJ1-6 provide the parts outside the CDR3, is DVKVTQSSRYLVKRTGEKVFLECVQDMDHENMFWYRQDPGLGLRLIYFSYDVKMKEKGDIPEGYSVSREKKERFSLILESASTNQTSMYLCASSDRGLSNSPLHFGNGTRLTVT.

V and J are TRBV10-3 and TRBJ1-1; D might be TRBD1 (5 bases). Germline assignment: CDR1 ENHRY and CDR2 SYGVKD. The V and J ends lost 10 bases and 0 bases respectively, with 15 bases between them. The CDR3 is 14 residues long. The CDR3 spells CATTVGTLNTEAFF. CDR3 sequence (DNA): TGTGCCACCACCGTCGGGACTTTGAACACTGAAGCTTTCTTT.

The chain employs TRBV27 and TRBJ2-7; the match to TRBD1 covers 7 bases. V gave up 6 bases and J gave up 3 bases; unmatched junction bases: 11. The germline gives CDR1 MNHEY, CDR2 SMNVEV (reference sequence). The CDR3 covers 15 residues. Here the CDR3 reads CASSYGTAFFYEQYF. In nucleotides, the CDR3 is TGTGCCAGCAGCTATGGGACAGCCTTTTTCTACGAGCAGTACTTC.

The CDR3 region has the DNA TGTGCCAGCAGCTTAGATATGAGCTCCACAGATACGCAGTATTTT. Its translation is CASSLDMSSTDTQYF. The chain has TRBV11-2 and TRBJ2-3, with D unclear. There are 15 residues in the CDR3. V shed 0 bases and J shed 2 bases, with 9 bases lying between them. Germline CDR1 SGHAT, CDR2 FQNNGV.

The V call is TRBV29-1, the J call TRBJ2-1; 8 bases are shared with TRBD1. The CDR3 is 15 amino acids. V shed 7 bases and J 4 bases; nucleotides not matched to a gene: 12. Germline loops: CDR1 SQVTM, CDR2 ANQGSEA. CDR3 sequence (DNA): TGCAGCGGCCGATATATGGGACAGGTTTACAATGAGCAGTTCTTC. It translates to CSGRYMGQVYNEQFF.

The CDR3 reads CAISATSGGRNEQFF. In DNA form, the CDR3 reads TGTGCCATCAGCGCGACTAGCGGGGGGCGCAATGAGCAGTTCTTC. This chain joins TRBV10-3 and TRBJ2-1; 13 positions match TRBD2. The J segment lost 6 bases and the V segment lost 6 bases, leaving 5 bases of the junction unmatched. This CDR3 has 15 amino acids. Germline V lookup: CDR1 ENHRY, CDR2 SYGVKD.

This chain links TRBV5-1 with TRBJ2-2; maybe TRBD2 (5 bases). This CDR3 contains 15 residues. Trimming removed 4 bases from V and 2 bases from J, with 12 bases in between. CDR1 and CDR2 from the germline V gene are SGHRS and YFSETQ. The CDR3 DNA reads TGCGCCAGCAGCCCCGGAGGACCCAACACCGGGGAGCTGTTTTTT. Protein: CASSPGGPNTGELFF.

The rearrangement links TRBV30 to TRBJ1-2; perhaps TRBD1 as D (6 bases). CDR1 is GTSNPN and CDR2 is SVGIG in the germline V gene (reference sequence). The germline V and J ends were trimmed by 2 bases and 5 bases, with 12 bases remaining between them. This CDR3 region has 13 residues. CDR3 region: CAWSFAGEYGYTF. For the CDR3, the DNA is TGTGCCTGGAGTTTTGCAGGGGAATATGGCTACACCTTC. Complete variable domain (other parts from reference TRBV30 and TRBJ1-2): SQTIHQWPATLVQPVGSPLSLECTVEGTSNPNLYWYRQAAGRGLQLLFYSVGIGQISSEVPQNLSASRPQDRQFILSSKKLLLSDSGFYLCAWSFAGEYGYTFGSGTRLTVV.

This chain connects TRBV30 to TRBJ2-4; tentatively, D is TRBD2 (6 bases). The CDR3 is 12 amino acids. Germline V gene data show CDR1 as GTSNPN and CDR2 as SVGIG (reference sequence). The ends were cut back, 3 bases at V and 11 bases at J, with 14 bases in the middle. The CDR3 is CAWSMSGEVQYF. In nucleotides, the CDR3 is TGTGCCTGGAGCATGTCCGGGGAGGTTCAGTACTTC. The variable domain in full, with the rest retrieved from reference TRBV30 and TRBJ2-4, is SQTIHQWPATLVQPVGSPLSLECTVEGTSNPNLYWYRQAAGRGLQLLFYSVGIGQISSEVPQNLSASRPQDRQFILSSKKLLLSDSGFYLCAWSMSGEVQYFGAGTRLSVL.

A remark on this clone: The DNA is omitted, as the CDR3 cannot be located on it reliably, and the CDR3 follows TCRdb's listing. The chain carries TRBV5-1 and TRBJ2-3; the D call of TRBD2 is as the table states it, not checked on the DNA. Germline CDR1 reads SGHRS; CDR2 reads YFSETQ. The CDR3 length is 14 residues, termini included. The CDR3 region is CASSLFFGADTQYF.

This chain links TRBV5-8 with TRBJ2-7, with a possible D match to TRBD1 (6 bases). The CDR3 spans 15 residues. V was cut by 4 bases and J by 2 bases, with 16 bases left in between. The germline gives CDR1 SGHTS, CDR2 YDEGEE. The DNA of the CDR3 is TGTGCCAGCAGCGACGCCGGGACATTGACCTACGAGCAGTACTTC. Its translation is CASSDAGTLTYEQYF.

This clone was detected once. The chain links TRBV5-1 to TRBJ1-3; D unclear. Trimming removed 1 base from V and 4 bases from J, with 3 bases in between. Germline V gene lookup returns CDR1 SGHRS and CDR2 YFSETQ. The CDR3 runs 12 residues. CDR3 bases: TGCGCCAGCAGCTTGCAGGGAAACACCATATATTTT. Translation: CASSLQGNTIYF. Complete variable domain (other parts from reference TRBV5-1 and TRBJ1-3): KAGVTQTPRYLIKTRGQQVTLSCSPISGHRSVSWYQQTPGQGLQFLFEYFSETQRNKGNFPGRFSGRQFSNSRSEMNVSTLELGDSALYLCASSLQGNTIYFGEGSWLTVV.

V gene TRBV30 combines with J gene TRBJ1-2; 7 nucleotides match TRBD1. Trimming took 0 bases from V and 5 from J; bases not matched to a gene: 3. CDR1 and CDR2 from the germline V gene are GTSNPN and SVGIG (reference sequence). There are 13 residues in the CDR3. The CDR3 is CAWSVKGAYGYTF. The CDR3 DNA follows: TGTGCCTGGAGTGTTAAGGGGGCTTATGGCTACACCTTC.

This clone was recorded a few times. This chain links TRBV2 with TRBJ2-3; the match to TRBD1 covers 12 bases. Germline V gene lookup returns CDR1 SNHLY and CDR2 FYNNEI. V trimming: 6 bases; J trimming: 8 bases; junction bases outside the gene matches: 9. The CDR3 spans 15 residues. The CDR3, as DNA: TGTGCCAGCAGAGGCTCCGGGACAGGGGGCGGTACGCAGTATTTT. Translation gives CASRGSGTGGGTQYF. Filled out from reference TRBV2 and TRBJ2-3, the complete variable domain reads EPEVTQTPSHQVTQMGQEVILRCVPISNHLYFYWYRQILGQKVEFLVSFYNNEISEKSEIFDDQFSVERPDGSNFTLKIRSTKLEDSAMYFCASRGSGTGGGTQYFGPGTRLTVL.

This clone came up a few times. This chain links TRBV28 with TRBJ1-2; the match to TRBD1 covers 11 bases. J was trimmed by 7 bases and V by 4 bases; bases with no gene match: 17. The CDR3 covers 18 residues. Germline CDR1 is MDHEN and CDR2 is SYDVKM. CDR3: CASSSTAGTGGTLGGYTF. DNA of the CDR3: TGTGCCAGCAGTTCGACCGCCGGGACAGGGGGGACTCTTGGTGGCTACACCTTC.

This chain links TRBV29-1 with TRBJ1-2; D is unresolved. CDR3 length equals 14 residues. Germline V gene sequence: CDR1 SQVTM, CDR2 ANQGSEA. Trimming removed 2 bases from V and 8 bases from J, with 18 bases in between. CDR3 DNA: TGCAGCGTTGAAAGGGTGAGGGCAGGATGGGGCTACACCTTC. This gives the protein CSVERVRAGWGYTF.

The chain uses TRBV7-2 and TRBJ1-1; D unresolved. Trimming stripped 4 bases from V and 3 bases from J, with 12 bases between. Per the germline V gene, CDR1 is SGHTA and CDR2 is FQGNSA. This CDR3 contains 14 residues. CDR3 residues: CASSSDPRDTEAFF. Written as DNA, the CDR3 is TGTGCCAGCAGCTCAGACCCTCGGGACACTGAAGCTTTCTTT.

The chain recombines TRBV11-1 with TRBJ2-7; D gene unclear. This CDR3 has 14 amino acids. The V gene lost 3 bases and the J gene lost 0 bases, with 9 bases spanning the gap. CDR1 is SGHAT and CDR2 is FQDESV in the germline V gene (reference sequence). CDR3: CASSFSRDSYEQYF. The CDR3 DNA reads as TGTGCCAGCAGCTTCTCGCGTGACTCCTACGAGCAGTACTTC.

The chain combines TRBV19 with TRBJ1-1; TRBD1 aligns across 8 bases. The germline gives CDR1 LNHDA, CDR2 SQIVND (reference sequence). The V gene end was trimmed by 7 bases and the J gene end by 4 bases; junction bases not matched to a gene: 11. The CDR3 sequence is 15 residues long. CDR3 amino acids: CASKGQGAESTEAFF. The CDR3 DNA reads TGTGCCAGTAAGGGCCAGGGGGCGGAGAGCACTGAAGCTTTCTTT.

This clone occurred once. CDR3 nucleotides: TGTGCCTGGAGTGTATTAGGGGTTGATGAGCAGTTCTTC. Protein sequence: CAWSVLGVDEQFF. This sequence joins TRBV30 and TRBJ2-1; tentatively, D is TRBD1 (5 bases). Germline values: CDR1 GTSNPN, CDR2 SVGIG (reference sequence). The V end lost 0 bases, the J end lost 8 bases, and 11 bases lay between the germline ends. This CDR3 has 13 residues.

This clone showed up just once. V is TRBV30 and J is TRBJ2-3; 12 bases fit TRBD1. This CDR3 has 16 residues. CDR1 and CDR2 from the germline V gene are GTSNPN and SVGIG (reference sequence). Trimming cost V 1 base and J 3 bases; bases outside gene matches: 5. The CDR3 region has the DNA TGTGCCTGGAGTGCCGGGACAGGGGGCAGGACAGATACGCAGTATTTT. Protein product: CAWSAGTGGRTDTQYF.

The chain uses TRBV2 and TRBJ1-4; 9 nucleotides line up with TRBD1. The CDR3 contains 16 residues. The germline V gene encodes CDR1 SNHLY and CDR2 FYNNEI. V lost 6 bases and J lost 8; bases outside the gene matches: 13. CDR3 residues: CASRQLPGQGWEKLFF. The CDR3 DNA is TGTGCCAGCAGGCAACTACCGGGACAGGGTTGGGAAAAACTGTTTTTT.